This T cell receptor (beta chain) is drawn from a study of T cell repertoires in cytomegalovirus infection. This CDR3 has 13 amino acids. Germline loops: CDR1 SGHAT, CDR2 FQNNGV. The germline V and J ends were trimmed by 1 base and 4 bases, with 7 bases remaining between them. Regarding this clonotype: Its specificity is unknown.

One entry per CDR3 protein, called by TCRdb with MiXCR from the reads. This table holds around 200,000 distinct CDR3 sequences, roughly 34% found once. The receptor was isolated from a human donor in good health (CMV status not recorded). Some clones in this sample may be carry-over from other donors' samples. The chain is built from TRBV11-2 and TRBJ2-5, with no clear D. The sequenced sample was CD8+ T cells from cultured PBMCs, obtained from culture after CMV antigen stimulation. CDR3 protein: CASSLVLIETQYF. Here the CDR3 DNA reads TGTGCCAGCAGCTTAGTCCTCATAGAGACCCAGTACTTC.